Presented here are 24 T cell receptor beta chains from one specimen sequenced in a study of neurological immune-mediated disorders. Time point indicated: longitudinal time-point 1 (baseline). MiXCR, run by TCRdb on the 5' RACE reads, gives a single entry per CDR3 protein. The sample holds more than 70,000 distinct CDR3 sequences; approximately 10% are singletons and the top ten take 9.6%. What was sequenced was PBMCs. These receptors were collected from a man aged 30 to 45 in good health.

There are many counts of this clonotype. This chain uses TRBV11-2 with TRBJ2-2; D is unclear. This CDR3 contains 14 residues. The germline V gene has CDR1 SGHAT and CDR2 FQNNGV. Trimming took 2 bases from V and 1 from J, leaving 5 bases between them. For the CDR3, the DNA is TGTGCCAGCAGCTTACCCAGGAACACCGGGGAGCTGTTTTTT. Translating it yields CASSLPRNTGELFF.

This clonotype was found a few times. The J gene is TRBJ2-1, the V gene TRBV20-1; D is undetermined. The CDR3 is 12 residues long. The V gene lost 6 bases and the J gene lost 8 bases, with 14 bases spanning the gap. Germline V gives CDR1 DFQATT, CDR2 SNEGSKA (reference sequence). CDR3 sequence reads: CSAPRETDEQFF. CDR3 nucleotide sequence: TGCAGTGCGCCTCGTGAAACCGATGAGCAGTTCTTC.

There are many counts of this clonotype. The rearrangement joins TRBV7-8 to TRBJ2-2, with D perhaps given as TRBD1 or TRBD2 (6 bases each). The V gene lost 5 bases and the J gene lost 7 bases, with 20 bases spanning the gap. Looked up from germline, CDR1 is SGHVS and CDR2 is FQNEAQ. The CDR3 is 16 amino acids. The CDR3 protein is CASSQQHRGLDGELFF. The CDR3 DNA is TGTGCCAGCAGCCAACAGCACCGGGGGCTCGACGGGGAGCTGTTTTTT.

This clonotype was seen repeatedly, ten times or more. The J gene is TRBJ1-6, the V gene TRBV18; no clear D gene. Trimming cost V 3 bases and J 6 bases, with 9 bases left between them. The length of the CDR3 is 14 residues. CDR1 and CDR2 (germline): KGHSH, LQKENI. CDR3 region: CASSPGSTNSPLHF. For the CDR3, the DNA is TGTGCCAGCTCACCCGGGTCTACTAATTCACCCCTCCACTTT.

This clonotype was seen many times. The CDR3 sequence: CASSINRGNTIYF. The CDR3 bases are TGTGCCAGCAGCATCAACAGGGGAAACACCATATATTTT. This chain uses TRBV11-2 with TRBJ1-3; TRBD1 is a possible D gene (5 bases). V lost 5 bases to trimming and J lost 4 bases, with 9 bases between them. Germline V gene data show CDR1 as SGHAT and CDR2 as FQNNGV. The CDR3 totals 13 residues. Filled out from reference TRBV11-2 and TRBJ1-3, the complete variable domain reads EAGVAQSPRYKIIEKRQSVAFWCNPISGHATLYWYQQILGQGPKLLIQFQNNGVVDDSQLPKDRFSAERLKGVDSTLKIQPAKLEDSAVYLCASSINRGNTIYFGEGSWLTVV.

The table lists this clonotype with many counts. The rearrangement uses TRBV29-1 and TRBJ2-3; D is possibly TRBD2 (6 bases). V was cut by 2 bases and J by 10 bases, with 16 bases left in between. The CDR3 is made up of 13 amino acids. Germline V gene sequence: CDR1 SQVTM, CDR2 ANQGSEA. This CDR3 is CSVESGTRTAQYF. Written as DNA, the CDR3 is TGCAGCGTTGAATCCGGGACTCGCACGGCGCAGTATTTT.

This clonotype appeared many times. The V gene is TRBV12-3 or TRBV12-4, the J gene TRBJ2-7, with TRBD1 identical over 9 bases. CDR3 length equals 14 residues. V lost 2 bases to trimming and J lost 7 bases; unmatched junction nucleotides: 6. DNA for the CDR3: TGTGCCAGCAGTTTAACGGGACAGGGAAGGGAGCAGTACTTC. Protein: CASSLTGQGREQYF.

The sample holds many counts of this clonotype. The chain joins TRBV28 to TRBJ2-7; maybe TRBD1 (6 bases). Germline V lookup: CDR1 MDHEN, CDR2 SYDVKM. The CDR3 sequence is 16 residues long. The ends were cut back, 6 bases at V and 9 bases at J, with 27 bases in the middle. The CDR3 bases are TGTGCCAGCAGGTCAGACAGGACAATTCCCCCGAAGGTGCAGTACTTC. Its translation is CASRSDRTIPPKVQYF. The full variable domain, completed using reference TRBV28 and TRBJ2-7, is DVKVTQSSRYLVKRTGEKVFLECVQDMDHENMFWYRQDPGLGLRLIYFSYDVKMKEKGDIPEGYSVSREKKERFSLILESASTNQTSMYLCASRSDRTIPPKVQYFGPGTRLTVT.

At least ten counts were recorded for this clonotype. A junction end diverges from the germline sequence, so it may reflect a read error. This rearrangement joins TRBV10-3 to TRBJ2-3, with D possibly being TRBD2 (6 bases). This CDR3 is 12 amino acids long. Germline V gene sequence: CDR1 ENHRY, CDR2 SYGVKD. Written as DNA, the CDR3 is TGTGCCATCAGTGAGCCGCCGGGACTGTTCAGTTTT. Translated: CAISEPPGLFSF.

This clonotype was seen at least ten times. The chain's CDR3 is CASTVGGAYEQYF. CDR3 nucleotides: TGCGCCAGCACTGTAGGGGGAGCATACGAGCAGTACTTC. The gene calls are TRBV5-1 and TRBJ2-7; a weak D match, TRBD1 (6 bases). V was pared by 6 bases and J by 4 bases, with 14 bases between. There are 13 residues in the CDR3. CDR1 and CDR2 from the germline V gene are SGHRS and YFSETQ.

This clonotype was seen at least ten times. The chain uses TRBV7-2 and TRBJ2-5; D is possibly TRBD1 or TRBD2 (7 bases each). The CDR3 sequence is 17 residues long. V gave up 1 base and J gave up 5 bases, with 20 bases separating them. The germline CDR1 and CDR2 sequences are SGHTA and FQGNSA. CDR3 DNA sequence: TGTGCCAGCAGCTTAGGTGGCGGGGAGGGGGCTTCGGAGACCCAGTACTTC. Translating it yields CASSLGGGEGASETQYF.

The sample holds many counts of this clonotype. The chain is built from TRBV7-3 and TRBJ2-3; D unclear. Germline lookup yields CDR1 SGHTA and CDR2 FQGTGA. V lost 3 bases and J lost 0, with 7 bases in between. This CDR3 has 14 amino acids. The CDR3 loop is CASSFQTSTDTQYF. In nucleotides, the CDR3 is TGTGCCAGCAGCTTCCAGACTAGCACAGATACGCAGTATTTT.

This clonotype showed up many times. The rearrangement joins TRBV28 to TRBJ2-7; a weak D match, TRBD2 (5 bases). There are 13 residues in the CDR3. V was shortened by 8 bases and J by 2 bases, with 13 bases between the two germline ends. CDR1 is MDHEN and CDR2 is SYDVKM in the germline V gene. The CDR3 spells CASAEGRTYEQYF. In DNA form, the CDR3 reads TGTGCCAGCGCCGAGGGCAGAACCTACGAGCAGTACTTC.

This clonotype was seen repeatedly, ten times or more. J is TRBJ2-3 and V is TRBV7-2; weak D call: TRBD2 (5 bases). Per the germline V gene, CDR1 is SGHTA and CDR2 is FQGNSA. The germline V and J ends were trimmed by 1 base and 6 bases, with 14 bases remaining between them. CDR3 length: 15 amino acids. The DNA for the CDR3 is TGTGCCAGCAGCTTAGGAGGGATCCAAAAGGATACGCAGTATTTT. This translates into CASSLGGIQKDTQYF.

This clonotype was detected only a few times. A read error may explain this, as a much larger clone is one base away. This sequence joins TRBV20-1 and TRBJ1-5, with D possibly being TRBD1 (6 bases). Trimming removed 3 bases from V and 4 bases from J, with 7 bases in between. Germline values: CDR1 DFQATT, CDR2 SNEGSKA (reference sequence). CDR3 length: 12 residues. CDR3 DNA sequence: TGCAGTGCTAGGGGGACAAATCAGCCCCAGCATTTT. Residues: CSARGTNQPQHF.

This clonotype was found many times. The chain recombines TRBV4-1 with TRBJ2-3; possibly TRBD2 for D (5 bases). The CDR3 covers 14 residues. The V gene lost 6 bases and the J gene lost 2 bases, with 12 bases spanning the gap. Germline V gives CDR1 MGHRA, CDR2 YSYEKL. CDR3 amino acids: CASREDGVTDTQYF. The CDR3 bases are TGCGCCAGCAGGGAGGATGGTGTCACAGATACGCAGTATTTT.

This clonotype was seen at least ten times. The chain employs TRBV5-1 and TRBJ1-2; D gene uncertain. The germline CDR1 and CDR2 sequences are SGHRS and YFSETQ. Between the trimmed V and J ends, which lost 1 base and 8 bases, there was a span of 6 bases. The CDR3 contains 11 residues. The chain's CDR3 is CASSLTGGYTF. The CDR3 DNA is TGCGCCAGCAGCTTGACCGGCGGCTACACCTTC.

The table lists this clonotype with many counts. The V gene is TRBV9, the J gene TRBJ2-3; D is perhaps TRBD1 (7 bases). The V and J ends lost 1 base and 1 base respectively, with 10 bases between them. This CDR3 comprises 15 residues. CDR1 and CDR2 from the germline V gene are SGDLS and YYNGEE. CDR3 sequence reads: CASSVRGTGTDTQYF. Here the CDR3 DNA reads TGTGCCAGCAGCGTACGCGGGACAGGCACAGATACGCAGTATTTT.

This clonotype was recorded at least ten times. The chain joins TRBV10-3 to TRBJ2-5, with 7 bases lining up with TRBD2. V lost 5 bases and J lost 3; bases outside the gene matches: 6. The germline CDR1 and CDR2 sequences are ENHRY and SYGVKD. The length of the CDR3 is 14 residues. For the CDR3, the DNA is TGTGCCATCAGTATCCCGGGGGGAGAAGAGACCCAGTACTTC. It is translated as CAISIPGGEETQYF.

This clonotype has at least ten counts. The V call is TRBV16, the J call TRBJ1-1; D not certain. V lost 2 bases and J 4 bases, leaving 5 bases between the germline ends. CDR3 length: 12 amino acids. The germline V gene encodes CDR1 KGHSY and CDR2 FQNENV. The CDR3 DNA follows: TGTGCCAGCAGCCAAGAGGGCACTGAAGCTTTCTTT. As protein: CASSQEGTEAFF.

This clonotype was recorded at least ten times. The chain combines TRBV29-1 with TRBJ2-1; D gene unclear. V lost 0 bases and J 13 bases, leaving 10 bases between the germline ends. From germline, CDR1 is SQVTM and CDR2 ANQGSEA. The CDR3 totals 11 residues. Here the CDR3 DNA reads TGCAGCGTTGAAGATCTCCCGGTACAGTTCTTC. Translating gives CSVEDLPVQFF.

The count of this clonotype is one. At one end, the junction sequence differs from germline, possibly due to a read error. The V call is TRBV12-3 or TRBV12-4, the J call TRBJ2-5, with D unresolved. The length of the CDR3 is 14 residues. CDR3 coding DNA: TGTGCCAGCAGTTCAGTGATGTACCAAGAGACCAAGTACTTC. It is translated as CASSSVMYQETKYF.

The sample holds a few counts of this clonotype. The V and J genes are TRBV19 and TRBJ2-2, with D tentatively TRBD1 (5 bases). This CDR3 region has 18 residues. Germline CDR1 LNHDA, CDR2 SQIVND (reference sequence). V lost 5 bases, J lost 3 bases, and 22 bases lay in between. The CDR3 DNA follows: TGTGCCAGTAGTCTCTTAAAGACAGCTAACGAGGACACCGGGGAGCTGTTTTTT. It yields the protein CASSLLKTANEDTGELFF.

This clonotype was detected many times. The chain joins TRBV6-2 or TRBV6-3 to TRBJ2-2, with a weak D call TRBD1 (6 bases). Germline V lookup: CDR1 MNHEY, CDR2 SVGEGT. The CDR3 spans 18 residues. V was shortened by 4 bases and J by 0 bases, with 18 bases between the two germline ends. The chain's CDR3 is CASSFRGVPKANTGELFF. CDR3 nucleotide sequence: TGTGCCAGCAGTTTCAGGGGCGTCCCTAAAGCGAACACCGGGGAGCTGTTTTTT.